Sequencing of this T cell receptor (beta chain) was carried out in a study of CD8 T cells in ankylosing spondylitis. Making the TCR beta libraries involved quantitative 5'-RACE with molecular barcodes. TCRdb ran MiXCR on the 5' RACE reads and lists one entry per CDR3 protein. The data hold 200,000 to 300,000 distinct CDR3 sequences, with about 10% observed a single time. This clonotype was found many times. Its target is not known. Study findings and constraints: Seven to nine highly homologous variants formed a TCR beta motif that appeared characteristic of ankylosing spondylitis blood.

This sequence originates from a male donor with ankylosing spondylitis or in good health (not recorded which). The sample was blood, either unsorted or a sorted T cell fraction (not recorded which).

The CDR3: CASSQEGGGAYTQYF. CDR3 DNA sequence: TGCGCCAGCAGCCAAGAGGGCGGGGGGGCTTATACGCAGTATTTT. The chain couples TRBV4-1 to TRBJ2-3, with TRBD2 matching 9 bases. This CDR3 has 15 residues. Trimming took 0 bases from V and 7 from J; bases not matched to a gene: 5. Germline CDR1 and CDR2: MGHRA and YSYEKL.